Reported below is one T cell receptor beta chain. The sample originates from a study of CD8 T cells in Susac syndrome. cDNA came from approximately 0.5 to 1 ug RNA primed by random hexamers. TCRdb reprocessed the immunoSEQ multiplex PCR reads with MiXCR, giving one entry per CDR3 protein. The data show more than 80,000 distinct CDR3 sequences, roughly 94% seen once. The TCR sequence derives from a human donor with Susac syndrome. The sample taken for sequencing was CD8+ T cells from PBMCs.

In nucleotides, the CDR3 is TGTGCCAGCAGACCCTCTGGGGGCTACAATGAGCAGTTCTTC. Translating it yields CASRPSGGYNEQFF. This chain uses TRBV6-2 or TRBV6-3 with TRBJ2-1; D could derive from TRBD1 or TRBD2 (5 bases each). V gave up 6 bases and J gave up 3 bases, with 12 bases separating them. Germline CDR1 MNHEY, CDR2 SVGEGT. This CDR3 contains 14 residues.